This T cell receptor (beta chain) appears in the sequencing data of a study of technical replicates of blood from several donors. This CDR3 has 15 residues. Trimming took 3 bases from V and 0 from J, leaving 11 bases between them. Germline V CDR1 and CDR2: MDHEN, SYDVKM. Sequenced by immunoSEQ multiplex PCR; TCRdb stores in-frame clones only, minus some. The sample includes 81,000 or so clones, roughly 96% of them seen just once. This chain links TRBV28 with TRBJ1-2, with D possibly TRBD1 on 6 matching bases. The sequence came from a human donor in good health. The material sequenced was T cells isolated from PBMCs. The CDR3 DNA reads TGTGCCAGCAGTTTCGAGCAGGGGTCTAACTATGGCTACACCTTC. Encoded protein: CASSFEQGSNYGYTF.